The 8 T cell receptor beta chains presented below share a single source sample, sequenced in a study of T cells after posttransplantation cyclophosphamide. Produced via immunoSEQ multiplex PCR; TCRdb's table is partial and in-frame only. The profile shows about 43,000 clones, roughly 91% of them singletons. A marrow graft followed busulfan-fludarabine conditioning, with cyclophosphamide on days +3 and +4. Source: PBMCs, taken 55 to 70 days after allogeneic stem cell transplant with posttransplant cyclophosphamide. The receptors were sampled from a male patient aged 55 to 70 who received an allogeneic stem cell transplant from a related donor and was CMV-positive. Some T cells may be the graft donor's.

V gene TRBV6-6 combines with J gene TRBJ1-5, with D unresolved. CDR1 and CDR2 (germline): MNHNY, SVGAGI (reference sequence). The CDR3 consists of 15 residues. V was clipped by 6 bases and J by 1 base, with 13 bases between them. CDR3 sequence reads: CASRTYRESNQPQHF. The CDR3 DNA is TGTGCCAGCAGAACCTACCGAGAGAGCAATCAGCCCCAGCATTTT.

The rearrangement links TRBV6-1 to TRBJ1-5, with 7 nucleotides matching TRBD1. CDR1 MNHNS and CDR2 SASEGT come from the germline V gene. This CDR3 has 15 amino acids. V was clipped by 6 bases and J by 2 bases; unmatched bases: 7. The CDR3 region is CASSPGRGGNQPQHF. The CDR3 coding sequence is TGTGCCAGCAGCCCCGGCAGGGGGGGCAATCAGCCCCAGCATTTT.

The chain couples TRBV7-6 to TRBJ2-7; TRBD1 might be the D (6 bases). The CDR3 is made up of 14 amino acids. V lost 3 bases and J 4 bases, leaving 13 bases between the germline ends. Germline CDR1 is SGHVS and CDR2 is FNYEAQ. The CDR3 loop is CASSLDSGRYEQYF. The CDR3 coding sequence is TGTGCCAGCAGCTTGGACAGTGGCCGGTACGAGCAGTACTTC.

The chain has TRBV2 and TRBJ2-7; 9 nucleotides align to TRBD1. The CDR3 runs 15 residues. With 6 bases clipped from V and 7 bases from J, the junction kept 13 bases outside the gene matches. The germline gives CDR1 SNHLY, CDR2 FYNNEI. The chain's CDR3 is CASRTGYTGGSEQYF. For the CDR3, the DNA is TGTGCCAGCAGGACTGGATATACAGGGGGCAGTGAGCAGTACTTC.

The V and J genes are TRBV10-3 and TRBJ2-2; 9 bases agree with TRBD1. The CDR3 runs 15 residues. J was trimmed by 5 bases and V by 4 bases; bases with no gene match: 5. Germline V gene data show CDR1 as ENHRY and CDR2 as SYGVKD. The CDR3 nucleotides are TGTGCCATCAGTGTGGACAGGGGAGCGACCGGGGAGCTGTTTTTT. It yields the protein CAISVDRGATGELFF.

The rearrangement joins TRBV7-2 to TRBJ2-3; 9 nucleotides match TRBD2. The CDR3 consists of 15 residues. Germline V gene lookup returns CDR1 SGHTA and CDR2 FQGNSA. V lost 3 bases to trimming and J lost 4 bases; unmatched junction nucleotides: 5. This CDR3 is CASSFSGGVSDTQYF. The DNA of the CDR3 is TGTGCCAGCAGCTTTAGCGGGGGAGTCTCAGATACGCAGTATTTT. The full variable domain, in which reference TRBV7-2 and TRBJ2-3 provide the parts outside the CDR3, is GAGVSQSPSNKVTEKGKDVELRCDPISGHTALYWYRQSLGQGLEFLIYFQGNSAPDKSGLPSDRFSAERTGGSVSTLTIQRTQQEDSAVYLCASSFSGGVSDTQYFGPGTRLTVL.

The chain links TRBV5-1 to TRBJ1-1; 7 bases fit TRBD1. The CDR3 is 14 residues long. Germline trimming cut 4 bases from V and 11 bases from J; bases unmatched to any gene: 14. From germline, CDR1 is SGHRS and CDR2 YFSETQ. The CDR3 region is CASSVGSGTAAAFF. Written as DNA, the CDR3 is TGCGCCAGCAGCGTGGGCAGTGGGACAGCCGCCGCTTTCTTT.

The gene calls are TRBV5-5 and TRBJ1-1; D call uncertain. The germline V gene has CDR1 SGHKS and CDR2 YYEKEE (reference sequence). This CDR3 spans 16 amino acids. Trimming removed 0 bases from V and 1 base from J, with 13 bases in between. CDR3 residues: CASSLAVKGGNTEAFF. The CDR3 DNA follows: TGTGCCAGCAGCTTGGCGGTGAAGGGAGGGAACACTGAAGCTTTCTTT.